The rows below give T cell receptor beta chains drawn from one sample of a study of shared clonotypes between healthy human individuals. The data were produced by immunoSEQ multiplex PCR, yet TCRdb's version contains in-frame clones alone and is incomplete. The sample lists a few hundred thousand clones, around 87% occurring once. The sequencing sample was made of memory CD8+ T cells sorted from blood. Receptors were obtained from a young man in good health. Each CDR3 is given with its conserved first and last residue. The order of the fields is CDR3 DNA, CDR3 protein, D gene, V gene, clone size, J gene, CDR3 length. A D gene is named only where the DNA matches it firmly. Not every row has a clone size; where given, it reads once, few, many or a size class.

TGTGCCAGCAGCTTATTCGAGGAGGGCCGTGGGTTCTATGGCTACACCTTC | CASSLFEEGRGFYGYTF | - | TRBV7-2 | - | TRBJ1-2 | 17
TGTGCCAGTAGTATGTTGGCGAGCTCCTACGAGCAGTACTTC | CASSMLASSYEQYF | - | TRBV19 | - | TRBJ2-7 | 14
TGTGCCATCAGTGAGGTTGCAATCCGGGGCACCGGGGAGCTGTTTTTT | CAISEVAIRGTGELFF | - | TRBV10-3 | few | TRBJ2-2 | 16
TGTGCCAGCACACTAGGGGTAGGGAGCGAGCAGTACTTC | CASTLGVGSEQYF | - | TRBV2 | - | TRBJ2-7 | 13
TGTGCCAGCAGGAGTACGGGACACAGTCTCCCCTATGGCTACACCTTC | CASRSTGHSLPYGYTF | - | TRBV2 | - | TRBJ1-2 | 16
TGTGCCAGCAGCTTAGTCCCTAGCGGGGGTCTCTACGAGCAGTACTTC | CASSLVPSGGLYEQYF | TRBD2 | TRBV7-2 | - | TRBJ2-7 | 16
TGTGCCAGCAGCCCCCCAGATTTTCCCCCTGAGCAGTACTTC | CASSPPDFPPEQYF | - | TRBV7-2 | once | TRBJ2-7 | 14
TGTGCAAGTCGCTCAGACGGGGTGGGGGCCAACGTCCTGACTTTC | CASRSDGVGANVLTF | - | TRBV12-2 | - | TRBJ2-6 | 15
TGTGCCAGCAGCCTTAGACAGGGGCCAGCCTACGAGCAGTACTTC | CASSLRQGPAYEQYF | TRBD1 | TRBV7-9 | - | TRBJ2-7 | 15
TGTGCCATCAGTGGACAGGGAAAAGAGACCCAGTACTTC | CAISGQGKETQYF | TRBD1 | TRBV10-3 | - | TRBJ2-5 | 13
TGTGCCGGAGCGGGGGACAACACAGATACGCAGTATTTT | CAGAGDNTDTQYF | TRBD2 | TRBV13 | - | TRBJ2-3 | 13